This record looks at one T cell receptor beta chain sequence and its context. The antigen is unknown. Reverse transcription of roughly 0.5 to 1 ug RNA used random hexamers. TCRdb recomputed calls from the immunoSEQ multiplex PCR reads with MiXCR, one row per CDR3 protein. The sample comprises some 180,000 distinct CDR3 sequences, about 94% of which are singletons, and 0.085% to 0.11% rests with the top ten. CDR1 is DFQATT, CDR2 SNEGSKA, per germline (reference sequence). The length of the CDR3 is 13 residues. The J segment lost 3 bases and the V segment lost 6 bases, leaving 7 bases of the junction unmatched. This record belongs to a study of CD8 T cells in Susac syndrome. Study-level results: The study's TCR sequencing and HLA analysis covered a relatively small number of individuals, and the study acknowledged this.

The healthy controls were matched to patients by age and sex. The sample was CD4+ T cells from PBMCs. The clonotype originates from a human donor in good health. The chain employs TRBV20-1 and TRBJ1-2; TRBD1 agrees at 7 bases. Here the CDR3 DNA reads TGCAGTGCCAGCCGTACAGGGGACTATGGCTACACCTTC. Translating it yields CSASRTGDYGYTF.